The following is a T cell receptor beta chain sequence with its context. What it binds is unknown. This specimen comes from a study of T-cell memory formation after mild COVID-19. As for the study in general: The two donors had largely donor-specific TCR clusters.

V lost 5 bases to trimming and J lost 5 bases, with 16 bases between them. Germline V gene lookup returns CDR1 SEHNR and CDR2 FQNEAQ (reference sequence). The CDR3 has 15 amino acids. General study results and limits: Researchers report contracting CD4+ clones mostly in CM and EM, with CD8+ clones in EMRA.

Employing constant-segment primers, 5'RACE generated TCR alpha and TCR beta cDNA libraries bearing sample barcodes and UMIs. TCRdb passed the 5' RACE reads through MiXCR, listing each CDR3 protein once. Of around 510,000 distinct CDR3 sequences listed, about a fifth are singletons. This chain uses TRBV7-9 with TRBJ2-1; tentative D call: TRBD2 (6 bases). The sample comprised PBMCs or a T cell subset sorted from them (not recorded which). The TCR was taken from an adult woman who had mild COVID-19 (a few samples of this study predate the infection). Cell type and time point are not known. CDR3 region: CASSRLVAEHNEQFF. DNA for the CDR3: TGTGCCAGCAGCCGATTGGTAGCGGAGCACAATGAGCAGTTCTTC.